The 19 T cell receptor beta chains below come from one sample, sequenced in a study of blood T cell repertoires in COVID-19. The table came from immunoSEQ multiplex PCR; TCRdb's copy has only in-frame clones and leaves some out. The table includes about 220,000 clones, about nine tenths detected once. Sample: PBMCs or T cells enriched from blood (not recorded which). Every receptor here comes from a middle-aged woman with acute COVID-19.

The gene calls are TRBV3-1 (or the pseudogene TRBV3-2) and TRBJ1-2; D gene uncertain. From germline, CDR1 is LGHDT and CDR2 YNNKEL (reference sequence). The CDR3 has 12 residues. Trimming stripped 3 bases from V and 7 bases from J, with 9 bases between. The CDR3 sequence is CASSHSGGGYTF. The CDR3 DNA follows: TGTGCCAGCAGCCACAGTGGAGGTGGCTACACCTTC.

The V call is TRBV24-1, the J call TRBJ2-1; 8 positions agree with TRBD2. Unmatched junction bases numbered 7, after V lost 3 bases and J lost 7 bases. CDR1 is KGHDR, CDR2 SFDVKD, per germline. The CDR3 contains 15 residues. CDR3 nucleotide sequence: TGTGCCACCAGTGATGCCGAGCGGGGGAGGAATGAGCAGTTCTTC. It specifies CATSDAERGRNEQFF.

The chain uses TRBV30 and TRBJ1-5; 7 nucleotides align to TRBD1. After removal of 2 bases from V and 7 bases from J, the junction contained 5 bases not matched to a gene. Germline V lookup: CDR1 GTSNPN, CDR2 SVGIG (reference sequence). CDR3 length: 13 residues. The CDR3, as DNA: TGTGCCTGGAGTCAACAGGGGTTCCAGCCCCAGCATTTT. Residues: CAWSQQGFQPQHF.

The V call is TRBV6-2 or TRBV6-3, the J call TRBJ1-1; D gene unclear. Germline lookup yields CDR1 MNHEY and CDR2 SVGEGT. This CDR3 is 13 amino acids long. V dropped 5 bases and J dropped 1 base, with 8 bases sitting between them. Here the CDR3 DNA reads TGTGCCAGCAGTGTGCGGGCGAACACTGAAGCTTTCTTT. It codes for CASSVRANTEAFF.

This chain links TRBV6-5 with TRBJ1-3; D is ambiguous. This CDR3 is built from 14 residues. Per germline, CDR1 MNHEY and CDR2 SVGAGI. The V end lost 10 bases, the J end lost 2 bases, and 15 bases lay between the germline ends. CDR3 sequence: CAIHPRGTGNTIYF. CDR3 sequence (DNA): TGTGCCATCCATCCCCGGGGTACTGGAAACACCATATATTTT.

This chain uses TRBV11-3 with TRBJ1-6; D might be TRBD1 (5 bases). CDR1 SGHNT and CDR2 YENEEA come from the germline V gene. Trimming took 3 bases from V and 8 from J, leaving 17 bases between them. The CDR3 spans 16 residues. The CDR3 protein is CASSLVPGGNDSPLHF. CDR3 coding DNA: TGTGCCAGCAGCTTGGTTCCCGGGGGGAATGATTCACCCCTCCACTTT.

The gene calls are TRBV7-8 and TRBJ1-2; 9 bases map to TRBD1. This CDR3 region has 15 residues. After removal of 5 bases from V and 6 bases from J, the junction contained 10 bases not matched to a gene. Germline V lookup: CDR1 SGHVS, CDR2 FQNEAQ. The CDR3 DNA is TGTGCCAGCAGCCACAGGGGGCTGAGTGAAGATGGCTACACCTTC. Residues: CASSHRGLSEDGYTF.

The V and J genes are TRBV7-2 and TRBJ1-3, with D possibly being TRBD1 (6 bases). The germline V gene encodes CDR1 SGHTA and CDR2 FQGNSA. The length of the CDR3 is 15 residues. V gave up 5 bases and J gave up 0 bases, with 11 bases separating them. The CDR3 spells CASSPRQASGNTIYF. The DNA for the CDR3 is TGTGCCAGCAGCCCTAGACAGGCCTCTGGAAACACCATATATTTT. The whole variable domain, remainder taken from reference TRBV7-2 and TRBJ1-3, is GAGVSQSPSNKVTEKGKDVELRCDPISGHTALYWYRQSLGQGLEFLIYFQGNSAPDKSGLPSDRFSAERTGGSVSTLTIQRTQQEDSAVYLCASSPRQASGNTIYFGEGSWLTVV.

The chain recombines TRBV9 with TRBJ2-1; TRBD2 matches 11 bases. Germline V gene lookup returns CDR1 SGDLS and CDR2 YYNGEE. Unmatched junction bases numbered 11, after V lost 6 bases and J lost 9 bases. The CDR3 consists of 15 residues. The chain's CDR3 is CASNAASGGIGEQFF. CDR3 in DNA: TGTGCCAGCAATGCAGCTAGCGGGGGGATTGGTGAGCAGTTCTTC.

The rearrangement uses TRBV7-3 and TRBJ1-1; TRBD1 might be the D (5 bases). The CDR3 spans 12 residues. CDR1 SGHTA and CDR2 FQGTGA come from the germline V gene. V was trimmed by 6 bases and J by 11 bases, leaving 16 bases between them. CDR3 sequence reads: CASSHSGGEAFF. The CDR3 DNA reads as TGTGCCAGCAGTCACTCTGGGGGGGAGGCTTTCTTT.

The chain is built from TRBV28 and TRBJ1-5, with D unresolved. The CDR3 is made up of 14 amino acids. The germline V and J ends were trimmed by 2 bases and 11 bases, with 16 bases remaining between them. From germline, CDR1 is MDHEN and CDR2 SYDVKM. The DNA of the CDR3 is TGTGCCAGCAGTTTAGGATCGGGTCCCCGGTCCCAGCATTTT. Translation: CASSLGSGPRSQHF. Full variable domain (remainder filled in from reference TRBV28 and TRBJ1-5): DVKVTQSSRYLVKRTGEKVFLECVQDMDHENMFWYRQDPGLGLRLIYFSYDVKMKEKGDIPEGYSVSREKKERFSLILESASTNQTSMYLCASSLGSGPRSQHFGDGTRLSIL.

The chain is built from TRBV4-2 and TRBJ2-2, with 8 bases lining up with TRBD1. This CDR3 region has 16 residues. Germline CDR1 reads LGHNA; CDR2 reads YNFKEQ. The ends lost 0 bases at V and 0 bases at J; junction bases unmatched: 0. The CDR3 loop reads CASSQEGQANTGELFF. The CDR3 DNA reads TGTGCCAGCAGCCAAGAGGGACAGGCGAACACCGGGGAGCTGTTTTTT.

The genes are TRBV14 and TRBJ1-3; D gene uncertain. V was cut by 0 bases and J by 0 bases, with 9 bases left in between. Per germline, CDR1 SGHDN and CDR2 FVKESK. The CDR3 runs 16 residues. The CDR3 DNA reads as TGTGCCAGCAGCCAAGATAACGGAGTCTCTGGAAACACCATATATTTT. Its protein is CASSQDNGVSGNTIYF.

The rearrangement uses TRBV15 and TRBJ1-2; D is uncertain. V was pared by 5 bases and J by 4 bases, with 14 bases between. The CDR3 is 14 residues long. Germline V lookup: CDR1 LNHNV, CDR2 YYDKDF (reference sequence). The CDR3 sequence: CATSVRAEGYGYTF. Written as DNA, the CDR3 is TGTGCCACCAGCGTCCGGGCCGAGGGCTATGGCTACACCTTC.

The chain uses TRBV19 and TRBJ1-1; no definite D call. The germline gives CDR1 LNHDA, CDR2 SQIVND (reference sequence). Trimming stripped 7 bases from V and 1 base from J, with 13 bases between. The CDR3 is 14 residues long. The CDR3: CASMARTANTEAFF. The CDR3 DNA reads as TGTGCCAGTATGGCCAGGACTGCGAACACTGAAGCTTTCTTT.

The chain links TRBV5-1 to TRBJ1-1; possibly TRBD1 for D (6 bases). CDR1 and CDR2 from the germline V gene are SGHRS and YFSETQ. V gave up 1 base and J gave up 0 bases, with 13 bases separating them. The CDR3 is 16 residues long. In DNA form, the CDR3 reads TGCGCCAGCAGCTTGTCCTCAGGGGCCATGAACACTGAAGCTTTCTTT. It is translated as CASSLSSGAMNTEAFF.

The V call is TRBV7-3, the J call TRBJ2-1; D might be TRBD1 (6 bases). V lost 3 bases and J 2 bases, leaving 11 bases between the germline ends. Germline CDR1 and CDR2: SGHTA and FQGTGA. The length of the CDR3 is 15 residues. CDR3 nucleotide sequence: TGTGCCAGCAGCTTGCGAGGGGGTCCCTACAATGAGCAGTTCTTC. This encodes CASSLRGGPYNEQFF.

The genes are TRBV6-5 and TRBJ1-1; the D is unclear. The germline V gene encodes CDR1 MNHEY and CDR2 SVGAGI. The CDR3 has 14 amino acids. The V and J ends lost 6 bases and 1 base respectively, with 12 bases between them. The CDR3 spells CASRIQIQNTEAFF. The CDR3 DNA reads as TGTGCCAGCAGAATACAGATCCAGAACACTGAAGCTTTCTTT.

A few counts support this clone. The V call is TRBV19, the J call TRBJ1-5, with 10 bases lining up with TRBD1. There are 17 residues in the CDR3. V trimming: 2 bases; J trimming: 1 base; junction bases outside the gene matches: 5. CDR1 is LNHDA and CDR2 is SQIVND in the germline V gene (reference sequence). The CDR3 coding sequence is TGTGCCAGTAGTATAAAAGACAGGGGGCTCAGCAATCAGCCCCAGCATTTT. This encodes CASSIKDRGLSNQPQHF.